This is a list of T cell receptor beta chains from one sample in a study of blood T cell repertoires in COVID-19. Data came from immunoSEQ multiplex PCR; TCRdb stores just in-frame clones and leaves some out. The repertoire has tens of thousands of clones, roughly 80% of them found once; the top ten carry more than 4.5%. Sequencing was done on a sample of peripheral blood. These receptors all stem from a human donor in a cohort sampled during active or convalescent COVID-19. Both conserved end residues are part of each CDR3. The D gene is left open where the match is weak. The size entry is marked missing in some rows and otherwise reads once, few, many or a size class.

TGTGCCAGCAGCTACCAGGGAAACACCGGGGAGCTGTTTTTT,CASSYQGNTGELFF,.,TRBJ2-2,14,TRBV5-8,.
TGTGCCAGTAGTATCGGGGGCAATCAGCCCCAGCATTTT,CASSIGGNQPQHF,.,TRBJ1-5,13,TRBV19,.
TGTGCCAGCACCCAGACTAGCGGGGGCTACTACAATGAGCAGTTCTTC,CASTQTSGGYYNEQFF,TRBD2,TRBJ2-1,16,TRBV11-2,.
TGTGCCAGCAGCTCCGCCGGGCAGGGGGCACATGGCTACACCTTC,CASSSAGQGAHGYTF,TRBD1,TRBJ1-2,15,TRBV5-4,.
TGTGCCAGCAGTACCTACAGGTCTGAAGCTTTCTTT,CASSTYRSEAFF,.,TRBJ1-1,12,TRBV12-3/TRBV12-4,.
TGTGCCAGCACGGAGCGGGGTGCCACAGATACGCAGTATTTT,CASTERGATDTQYF,TRBD2,TRBJ2-3,14,TRBV7-9,few
TGTGCCAGCAGTTCCGAGGGGGCGGGGAATGAAAAACTGTTTTTT,CASSSEGAGNEKLFF,TRBD1,TRBJ1-4,15,TRBV28,.
TGTGCCAGCAGTTACAAAGGGACAGTCTTAACCTACGAGCAGTACTTC,CASSYKGTVLTYEQYF,TRBD1,TRBJ2-7,16,TRBV6-2/TRBV6-3,.
TGTGCCAGCAGCCAAGATCTAGGAGCAGGGCTCTACGAGCAGTACTTC,CASSQDLGAGLYEQYF,.,TRBJ2-7,16,TRBV14,.
TGTGCCAGCAGCCCCCCGGGAGCCCGGGCTGAAAAACTGTTTTTT,CASSPPGARAEKLFF,.,TRBJ1-4,15,TRBV7-8,.
TGTGCCAGCAGGGGACAGGGGACAGATACGCAGTATTTT,CASRGQGTDTQYF,TRBD1,TRBJ2-3,13,TRBV6-4,few
TGTGCCAGTAGTTTCCAGGGTGATAGCAATCAGCCCCAGCATTTT,CASSFQGDSNQPQHF,.,TRBJ1-5,15,TRBV19,few
TGTGCCAGCAGCCGAATTGGACAGGGGGGTGGCGATGAGCAGTTCTTC,CASSRIGQGGGDEQFF,TRBD1,TRBJ2-1,16,TRBV6-2/TRBV6-3,.
TGTGCCAGCCACCTTAGCGGGGGGGCCGGTGAGCAGTTCTTC,CASHLSGGAGEQFF,TRBD2,TRBJ2-1,14,TRBV6-5,.
TGTGCCAGCAGCTTATCGGGAGATTGGGGCTACACCTTC,CASSLSGDWGYTF,.,TRBJ1-2,13,TRBV11-2,.
TGTGCCATCAGTGAGTCTTTCGGGGGGCATCAGCCCCAGCATTTT,CAISESFGGHQPQHF,.,TRBJ1-5,15,TRBV10-3,.
TGTGCCAGCAGGTTCCGGGGCAATCAGCCCCAGCATTTT,CASRFRGNQPQHF,.,TRBJ1-5,13,TRBV12-3/TRBV12-4,.
TGTGCCAGCTCACGAGGGTTTGGCCCGAACACCGGGGAGCTGTTTTTT,CASSRGFGPNTGELFF,.,TRBJ2-2,16,TRBV18,.
TGTGCCAGCAGCGGCCGGAGAGATGAGCAGTTCTTC,CASSGRRDEQFF,.,TRBJ2-1,12,TRBV9,.
TGCGCCAGCAGCCTATGGACTGGGACCGGGGAGCTGTTTTTT,CASSLWTGTGELFF,.,TRBJ2-2,14,TRBV4-3,once
TGTGCCAGCAGCCTAGGACAGGGAGGCGACGAGCAGTACTTC,CASSLGQGGDEQYF,TRBD1,TRBJ2-7,14,TRBV7-6,once
TGTGCCAGCAGCTCGGGACTAGCGGGGTACAATGAGCAGTTCTTC,CASSSGLAGYNEQFF,TRBD2,TRBJ2-1,15,TRBV5-4,.
TGTGCCAGCTCGGGACAGGGGTACGAGCAGTACTTC,CASSGQGYEQYF,TRBD1,TRBJ2-7,12,TRBV2,.
TGCAGTGCGCGTAGCGGCCACGAGCAGTACTTC,CSARSGHEQYF,.,TRBJ2-7,11,TRBV20-1,few
TGTGCCAGCAGCTTAAGCACAGAAAACCGCTATGGCTACACCTTC,CASSLSTENRYGYTF,.,TRBJ1-2,15,TRBV7-3,few
TGTGCCAGCAGCTGGGCGACAGGGCCCACTGAAGCTTTCTTT,CASSWATGPTEAFF,TRBD1,TRBJ1-1,14,TRBV5-6,.
TGCGCCAGCAGTCAATTACAGGGGGCCTACGAGCAGTACTTC,CASSQLQGAYEQYF,TRBD1,TRBJ2-7,14,TRBV4-1,few
TGCGCCAGCAGCCAAGTGACGGGAGAGGAGTACGAGCAGTACTTC,CASSQVTGEEYEQYF,.,TRBJ2-7,15,TRBV4-3,.
TGTGCCAGCAGCTCCCCGACAGGGAACTATGGCTACACCTTC,CASSSPTGNYGYTF,TRBD1,TRBJ1-2,14,TRBV3-1/TRBV3-2,few
TGCGCCAGCAGCCAAGATCCAATCGGGGAGCTGTTTTTT,CASSQDPIGELFF,.,TRBJ2-2,13,TRBV4-1,.
TGCAGCGTTGACCCACATTCCAGGGTAGGAGAGACCCAGTACTTC,CSVDPHSRVGETQYF,.,TRBJ2-5,15,TRBV29-1,few
TGTGCCAGTAGTGTAACAGGGGGTCGCGCTGAAGCTTTCTTT,CASSVTGGRAEAFF,TRBD1,TRBJ1-1,14,TRBV19,.
TGTGCCAGCAGCTTAGTGAGGCAGTTATTTGCAACTAATGAAAAACTGTTTTTT,CASSLVRQLFATNEKLFF,.,TRBJ1-4,18,TRBV7-9,.
TGTGCCAGCAGCTCCGGGACAGGGATTGGGGAAGCTTTCTTT,CASSSGTGIGEAFF,TRBD1,TRBJ1-1,14,TRBV6-6,.
TGTGCCAGCGGTCTTAGTTGGGGCACAGGTGGAAACACCATATATTTT,CASGLSWGTGGNTIYF,.,TRBJ1-3,16,TRBV28,.
TGTGCCAGCAGCTTAGATCCCCAGATTTATGGCTACACCTTC,CASSLDPQIYGYTF,.,TRBJ1-2,14,TRBV11-2,.
TGTGCCAGCAGCTTCGACAGGTTTACCTACGAGCAGTACTTC,CASSFDRFTYEQYF,.,TRBJ2-7,14,TRBV7-9,once
TGTGCCAGCAGCTTGACAGACAGGTTTGAAGCTTTCTTT,CASSLTDRFEAFF,.,TRBJ1-1,13,TRBV5-4,once
TGTGCCAGCAGCGTAGACCAGGGGGATGGTGGCTACACCTTC,CASSVDQGDGGYTF,TRBD1,TRBJ1-2,14,TRBV9,.
TGTGCCAGCAGTGACCCAACAGGGGCGAGCTACACCTTC,CASSDPTGASYTF,TRBD1,TRBJ1-2,13,TRBV6-1,.
TGTGCCAGCAGTTTACCCCCCGGGGGGGGCACAGATACGCAGTATTTT,CASSLPPGGGTDTQYF,TRBD2,TRBJ2-3,16,TRBV6-2/TRBV6-3,few
TGCGCCAGCAAGGAGGGGGGGCCTAATGAGCAGTTCTTC,CASKEGGPNEQFF,.,TRBJ2-1,13,TRBV5-1,.
TGTGCCAGTAGTGTATCCTGGGGGGGGCAGTATTTT,CASSVSWGGQYF,TRBD2,TRBJ2-3,12,TRBV19,.
TGTGCCAGCAGTACCCGACAGGGGGCATCGGGTGGCTACACCTTC,CASSTRQGASGGYTF,TRBD1,TRBJ1-2,15,TRBV6-6,.
TGCGCCAGCAGCCAATCCGCCCAGGCTCGAGGCACAGATACGCAGTATTTT,CASSQSAQARGTDTQYF,.,TRBJ2-3,17,TRBV4-1,few
TGTGCCAGCAGCCCCTCCCGTACACGCACAGATACGCAGTATTTT,CASSPSRTRTDTQYF,.,TRBJ2-3,15,TRBV2,.
TGTGCCACCAGCCTCGGACAGGGGAACACTGAAGCTTTCTTT,CATSLGQGNTEAFF,TRBD1,TRBJ1-1,14,TRBV15,.
TGTGCCTGGAGTCCCGGGACTGAAGCTTTCTTT,CAWSPGTEAFF,.,TRBJ1-1,11,TRBV30,.
TGTGCCAGCAGCTTGAAGGTCTCGGGATTTAATGAAAAACTGTTTTTT,CASSLKVSGFNEKLFF,.,TRBJ1-4,16,TRBV5-4,few
TGTGCCAGCAGCTTGATTAGCGGCTACACCTTC,CASSLISGYTF,.,TRBJ1-2,11,TRBV5-6,.
TGTGCCAGCAGCTGGCAAGCGGGACGGATGATCTACGAGCAGTACTTC,CASSWQAGRMIYEQYF,TRBD2,TRBJ2-7,16,TRBV7-8,.
TGTGCCAGCAGCTTGGGACAGGGGGCTTTGAGCTCCTATAATTCACCCCTCCACTTT,CASSLGQGALSSYNSPLHF,TRBD1,TRBJ1-6,19,TRBV3-1/TRBV3-2,.
TGCGCCAGCAGCCCCCTAAGCAGGGGGCGGAACCAAGAGACCCAGTACTTC,CASSPLSRGRNQETQYF,TRBD1,TRBJ2-5,17,TRBV4-1,.
TGTGCCAGCAGTTCTGACAGGGGGCGGTACGAGCAGTACTTC,CASSSDRGRYEQYF,TRBD1,TRBJ2-7,14,TRBV2,once
TGTGCCAGCAGTTACAACAGGGTTCCTAACTATGGCTACACCTTC,CASSYNRVPNYGYTF,.,TRBJ1-2,15,TRBV6-5,.